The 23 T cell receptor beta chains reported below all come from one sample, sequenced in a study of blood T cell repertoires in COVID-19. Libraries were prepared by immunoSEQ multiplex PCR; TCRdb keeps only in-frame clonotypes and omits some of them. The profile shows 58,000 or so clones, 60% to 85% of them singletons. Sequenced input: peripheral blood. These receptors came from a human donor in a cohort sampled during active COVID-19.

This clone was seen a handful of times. CDR3 bases: TGTGCCAGCGGGTGGACAGGCTATGGCTACACCTTC. Protein product: CASGWTGYGYTF. The chain has TRBV7-9 and TRBJ1-2, with TRBD1 matching 7 bases. J was trimmed by 4 bases and V by 8 bases; bases with no gene match: 4. CDR3 length: 12 amino acids. Germline CDR1 is SEHNR and CDR2 is FQNEAQ (reference sequence).

This CDR3 is CASGHRGYTF. In DNA, the CDR3 is TGTGCCAGCGGACATCGTGGCTACACCTTC. The chain joins TRBV28 to TRBJ1-2, with D possibly TRBD1 on 5 matching bases. The CDR3 loop spans 10 amino acids. V was trimmed by 8 bases and J by 7 bases, leaving 8 bases between them. Germline values: CDR1 MDHEN, CDR2 SYDVKM.

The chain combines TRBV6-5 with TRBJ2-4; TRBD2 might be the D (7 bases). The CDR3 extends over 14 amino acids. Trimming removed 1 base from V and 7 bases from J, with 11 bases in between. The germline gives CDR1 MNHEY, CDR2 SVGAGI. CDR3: CASSYYGGQNIQYF. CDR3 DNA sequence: TGTGCCAGCAGTTACTACGGGGGGCAGAACATTCAGTACTTC.

This CDR3 is CASGQGAAKNIQYF. The DNA for the CDR3 is TGTGCCAGCGGGCAGGGGGCGGCCAAAAACATTCAGTACTTC. The rearrangement links TRBV2 to TRBJ2-4; 8 nucleotides align to TRBD1. Germline CDR1 is SNHLY and CDR2 is FYNNEI. The CDR3 runs to 14 residues. Losses at the gene ends were 8 bases for V and 1 base for J; bases not matched to a gene: 4.

CDR3 loop: CASSSSARGYTF. The CDR3 DNA reads TGTGCCAGCAGCTCCTCTGCGAGGGGCTACACCTTC. The chain has TRBV7-2 and TRBJ1-2; D unresolved. This CDR3 is 12 amino acids long. V dropped 4 bases and J dropped 8 bases, with 11 bases sitting between them. The germline gives CDR1 SGHTA, CDR2 FQGNSA.

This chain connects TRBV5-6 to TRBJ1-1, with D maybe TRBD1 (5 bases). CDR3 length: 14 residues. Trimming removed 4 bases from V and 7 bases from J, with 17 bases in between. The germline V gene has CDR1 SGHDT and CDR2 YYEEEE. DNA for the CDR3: TGTGCCAGCAGCCCAAGCGGGGGGGGTGTTGAAGCTTTCTTT. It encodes CASSPSGGGVEAFF.

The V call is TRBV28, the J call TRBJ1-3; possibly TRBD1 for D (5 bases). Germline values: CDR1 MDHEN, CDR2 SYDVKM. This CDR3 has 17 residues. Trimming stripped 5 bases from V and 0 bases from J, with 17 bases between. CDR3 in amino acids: CASSTLHRTRSGNTIYF. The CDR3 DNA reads TGTGCCAGCAGTACACTACACAGGACGCGCTCTGGAAACACCATATATTTT.

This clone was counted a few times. DNA for the CDR3: TGTGCCAGCAGTCCCCGAGGGTTAGGCTACAATGAGCAGTTCTTC. Its translation is CASSPRGLGYNEQFF. The genes are TRBV14 and TRBJ2-1; D perhaps matches TRBD2 (5 bases). Germline V gene sequence: CDR1 SGHDN, CDR2 FVKESK. The V end was cut by 6 bases, the J end by 3 bases, with 15 bases between. CDR3 length: 15 amino acids.

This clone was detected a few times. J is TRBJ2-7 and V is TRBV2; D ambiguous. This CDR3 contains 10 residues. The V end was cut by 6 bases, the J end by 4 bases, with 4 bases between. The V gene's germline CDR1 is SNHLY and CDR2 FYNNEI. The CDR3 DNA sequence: TGTGCCAGCAGAGAGTACGAGCAGTACTTC. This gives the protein CASREYEQYF.

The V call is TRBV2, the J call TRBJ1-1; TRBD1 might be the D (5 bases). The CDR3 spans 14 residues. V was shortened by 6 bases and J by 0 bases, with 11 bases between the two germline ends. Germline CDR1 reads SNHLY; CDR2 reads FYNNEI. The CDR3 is CASRPTGLNTEAFF. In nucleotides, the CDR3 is TGTGCCAGCAGACCTACAGGCTTGAACACTGAAGCTTTCTTT.

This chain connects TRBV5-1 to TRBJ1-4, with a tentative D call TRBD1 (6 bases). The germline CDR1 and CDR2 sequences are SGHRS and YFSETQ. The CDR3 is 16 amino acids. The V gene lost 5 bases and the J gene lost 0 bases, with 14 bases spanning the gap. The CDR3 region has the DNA TGCGCCAGCAGTTTGCCTACAGGGTCAACTAATGAAAAACTGTTTTTT. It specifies CASSLPTGSTNEKLFF. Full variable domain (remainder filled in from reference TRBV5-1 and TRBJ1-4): KAGVTQTPRYLIKTRGQQVTLSCSPISGHRSVSWYQQTPGQGLQFLFEYFSETQRNKGNFPGRFSGRQFSNSRSEMNVSTLELGDSALYLCASSLPTGSTNEKLFFGSGTQLSVL.

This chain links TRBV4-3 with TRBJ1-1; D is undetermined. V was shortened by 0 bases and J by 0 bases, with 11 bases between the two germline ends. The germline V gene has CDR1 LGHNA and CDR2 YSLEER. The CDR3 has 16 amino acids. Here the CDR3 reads CASSQDRSGMNTEAFF. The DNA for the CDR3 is TGCGCCAGCAGCCAAGATCGTTCGGGGATGAACACTGAAGCTTTCTTT.

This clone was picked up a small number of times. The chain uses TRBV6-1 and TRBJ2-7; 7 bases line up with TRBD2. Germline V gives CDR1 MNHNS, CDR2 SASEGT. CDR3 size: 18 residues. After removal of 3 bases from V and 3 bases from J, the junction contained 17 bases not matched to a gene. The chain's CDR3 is CASSERVGMERGGYEQYF. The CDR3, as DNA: TGTGCCAGCAGTGAGCGGGTGGGAATGGAGCGGGGAGGCTACGAGCAGTACTTC.

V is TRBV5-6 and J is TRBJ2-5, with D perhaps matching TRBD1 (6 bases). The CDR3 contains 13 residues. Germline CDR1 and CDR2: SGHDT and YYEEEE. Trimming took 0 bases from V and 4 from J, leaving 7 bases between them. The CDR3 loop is CASSLATGETQYF. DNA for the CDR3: TGTGCCAGCAGCTTGGCGACAGGAGAGACCCAGTACTTC.

The CDR3: CASSFWTGAVYEQYF. The CDR3 DNA sequence: TGCGCCAGCAGCTTCTGGACAGGGGCCGTCTACGAGCAGTACTTC. The gene calls are TRBV5-1 and TRBJ2-7, with 9 bases identical to TRBD1. The V gene's germline CDR1 is SGHRS and CDR2 YFSETQ. The CDR3 is 15 residues long. Trimming cost V 2 bases and J 3 bases; bases outside gene matches: 6.

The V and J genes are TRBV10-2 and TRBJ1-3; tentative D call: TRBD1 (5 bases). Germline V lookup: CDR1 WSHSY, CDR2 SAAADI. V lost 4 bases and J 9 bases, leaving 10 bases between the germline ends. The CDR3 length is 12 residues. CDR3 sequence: CASSGPGGTIYF. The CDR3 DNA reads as TGCGCCAGCAGTGGACCGGGGGGCACCATATATTTT.

CDR3 bases: TGCGCCAGCAGCCAAGATTCCAGGGGTTCCTACGAGCAGTACTTC. Protein: CASSQDSRGSYEQYF. V and J are TRBV4-1 and TRBJ2-7, with D possibly TRBD1 on 6 matching bases. CDR3 length: 15 residues. Germline V gives CDR1 MGHRA, CDR2 YSYEKL. V lost 0 bases and J 1 base, leaving 10 bases between the germline ends.

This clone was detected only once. As DNA, the CDR3 is TGTGCCAGCAGCTTAGCGGGGAGGAGCGGGCGATCCTACGAGCAGTACTTC. It translates to CASSLAGRSGRSYEQYF. This chain joins TRBV7-2 and TRBJ2-7, with D maybe TRBD2 (6 bases). V dropped 0 bases and J dropped 1 base, with 16 bases sitting between them. Per the germline V gene, CDR1 is SGHTA and CDR2 is FQGNSA. The CDR3 has 17 residues.

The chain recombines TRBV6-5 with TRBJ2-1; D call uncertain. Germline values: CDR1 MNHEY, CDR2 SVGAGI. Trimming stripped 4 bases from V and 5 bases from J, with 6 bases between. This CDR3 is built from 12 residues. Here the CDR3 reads CASSSRNNEQFF. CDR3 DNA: TGTGCCAGCAGTTCCAGAAACAATGAGCAGTTCTTC.

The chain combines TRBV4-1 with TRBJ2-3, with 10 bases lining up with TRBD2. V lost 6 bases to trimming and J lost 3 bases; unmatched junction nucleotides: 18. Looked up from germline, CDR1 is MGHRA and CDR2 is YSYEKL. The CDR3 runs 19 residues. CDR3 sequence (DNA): TGCGCCAGCAGTACGGGGATGGTCCGTAGCGGGAGGAAGACAGATACGCAGTATTTT. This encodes CASSTGMVRSGRKTDTQYF.

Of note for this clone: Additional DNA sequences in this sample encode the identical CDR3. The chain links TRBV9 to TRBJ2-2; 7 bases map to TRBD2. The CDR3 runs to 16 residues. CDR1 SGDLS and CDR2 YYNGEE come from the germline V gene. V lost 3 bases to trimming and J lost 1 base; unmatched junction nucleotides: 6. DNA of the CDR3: TGTGCCAGCAGCGCCGGGGACTACCTGAACACCGGGGAGCTGTTTTTT. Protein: CASSAGDYLNTGELFF.

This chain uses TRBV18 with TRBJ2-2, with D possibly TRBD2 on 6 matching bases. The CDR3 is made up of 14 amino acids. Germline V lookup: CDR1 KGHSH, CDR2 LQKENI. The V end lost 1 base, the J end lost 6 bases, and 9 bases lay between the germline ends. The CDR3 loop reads CASSPRGDPGELFF. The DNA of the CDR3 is TGTGCCAGCTCACCACGGGGGGACCCCGGGGAGCTGTTTTTT. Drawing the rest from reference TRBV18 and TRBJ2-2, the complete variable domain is NAGVMQNPRHLVRRRGQEARLRCSPMKGHSHVYWYRQLPEEGLKFMVYLQKENIIDESGMPKERFSAEFPKEGPSILRIQQVVRGDSAAYFCASSPRGDPGELFFGEGSRLTVL.

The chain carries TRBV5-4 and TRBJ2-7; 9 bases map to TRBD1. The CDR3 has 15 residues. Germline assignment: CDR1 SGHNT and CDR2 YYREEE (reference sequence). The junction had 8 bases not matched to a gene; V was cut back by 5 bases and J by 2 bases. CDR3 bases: TGTGCCAGCAGGACGGACAGGGGACTAACCTACGAGCAGTACTTC. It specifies CASRTDRGLTYEQYF. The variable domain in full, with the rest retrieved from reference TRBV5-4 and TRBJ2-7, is ETGVTQSPTHLIKTRGQQVTLRCSSQSGHNTVSWYQQALGQGPQFIFQYYREEENGRGNFPPRFSGLQFPNYSSELNVNALELDDSALYLCASRTDRGLTYEQYFGPGTRLTVT.